What follows are 27 T cell receptor beta chains derived from one specimen sequenced in a study of blood T cell repertoires in COVID-19. This table comes from immunoSEQ multiplex PCR, and its TCRdb copy is limited to in-frame clones, with some not included. The table includes about 130,000 clones, just under 85% detected once. What was sequenced was peripheral blood. The origin of the receptors is a woman of 80 years or more with acute or convalescent COVID-19.

A few counts support this clone. This rearrangement joins TRBV7-9 to TRBJ1-4; 8 bases are shared with TRBD1. Germline-derived CDR1 and CDR2 are SEHNR and FQNEAQ (reference sequence). The CDR3 is made up of 15 amino acids. J lost 6 bases, V lost 5 bases, and 8 bases had no gene match. The CDR3 DNA is TGTGCCAGCAGCCTTAGGCGGACAGGGCATGAAAAACTGTTTTTT. This codes for CASSLRRTGHEKLFF.

The J gene is TRBJ2-3, the V gene TRBV6-1; D remains ambiguous. The germline CDR1 and CDR2 sequences are MNHNS and SASEGT. With 0 bases removed from V and 10 bases from J, the gap between germline ends came to 11 bases. The CDR3 contains 13 residues. CDR3 nucleotides: TGTGCCAGCAGTGAAGCCTTTAGCCTGGCGCAGTATTTT. It translates to CASSEAFSLAQYF.

V is TRBV29-1 and J is TRBJ1-1, with 8 bases fitting TRBD1. Looked up from germline, CDR1 is SQVTM and CDR2 is ANQGSEA. With V trimmed by 4 bases and J by 5 bases, 6 bases remained unmatched. The CDR3 consists of 13 residues. CDR3 bases: TGCAGCGTTGCGCAGGGGGCGCGGACTGAAGCTTTCTTT. Translation gives CSVAQGARTEAFF. Drawing the rest from reference TRBV29-1 and TRBJ1-1, the complete variable domain is SAVISQKPSRDICQRGTSLTIQCQVDSQVTMMFWYRQQPGQSLTLIATANQGSEATYESGFVIDKFPISRPNLTFSTLTVSNMSPEDSSIYLCSVAQGARTEAFFGQGTRLTVV.

This clone was seen just once. CDR3 residues: CASSFGQGVLGYGYTF. The DNA for the CDR3 is TGTGCCAGCAGTTTCGGACAGGGGGTTCTTGGCTATGGCTACACCTTC. The chain has TRBV6-2 or TRBV6-3 and TRBJ1-2; the match to TRBD1 covers 10 bases. Germline V CDR1 and CDR2: MNHEY, SVGEGT. V gave up 4 bases and J gave up 4 bases; unmatched junction bases: 9. The length of the CDR3 is 16 residues.

The V and J genes are TRBV18 and TRBJ1-4; 8 positions match TRBD1. J was trimmed by 7 bases and V by 4 bases; bases with no gene match: 11. Looked up from germline, CDR1 is KGHSH and CDR2 is LQKENI. CDR3 length equals 16 residues. The CDR3 DNA reads TGTGCCAGCTCACTGGGGCGGACAGGGAATGGTGAAAAACTGTTTTTT. Encoded protein: CASSLGRTGNGEKLFF. Based on the CDR3 plus reference TRBV18 and TRBJ1-4, the full variable domain is NAGVMQNPRHLVRRRGQEARLRCSPMKGHSHVYWYRQLPEEGLKFMVYLQKENIIDESGMPKERFSAEFPKEGPSILRIQQVVRGDSAAYFCASSLGRTGNGEKLFFGSGTQLSVL.

This chain uses TRBV11-3 with TRBJ2-2; possibly TRBD1 for D (6 bases). V lost 5 bases and J lost 3, with 13 bases in between. Germline V gene sequence: CDR1 SGHNT, CDR2 YENEEA. CDR3 length: 15 residues. CDR3 sequence: CASSPQGLDTGELFF. CDR3 DNA sequence: TGTGCCAGCAGCCCCCAGGGGTTGGACACCGGGGAGCTGTTTTTT.

The genes are TRBV9 and TRBJ1-3; no clear D. In germline, CDR1 is SGDLS, CDR2 YYNGEE. Trimming took off 0 bases at V and 0 bases at J, with 10 bases between the two ends. The CDR3 is 16 amino acids. CDR3 amino acids: CASSVGGIYSGNTIYF. CDR3 DNA: TGTGCCAGCAGCGTAGGAGGGATTTACTCTGGAAACACCATATATTTT.

V is TRBV27 and J is TRBJ2-1; TRBD2 aligns across 15 bases. CDR1 and CDR2 (germline): MNHEY, SMNVEV (reference sequence). CDR3 length: 17 amino acids. V was pared by 6 bases and J by 0 bases, with 3 bases of the junction left unmatched. The CDR3 region has the DNA TGTGCCAGCAGGAGGACTAGCGGGGGGGCCTCCTACAATGAGCAGTTCTTC. It specifies CASRRTSGGASYNEQFF.

This rearrangement joins TRBV20-1 to TRBJ1-2; D is undetermined. The CDR3 totals 11 residues. V was shortened by 2 bases and J by 4 bases, with 5 bases between the two germline ends. Per the germline V gene, CDR1 is DFQATT and CDR2 is SNEGSKA (reference sequence). The CDR3 reads CSARRSYGYTF. In DNA form, the CDR3 reads TGCAGTGCTAGACGGAGCTATGGCTACACCTTC.

V usage is TRBV18 and J usage is TRBJ1-5; 9 bases align to TRBD1. The CDR3 totals 15 residues. V lost 0 bases to trimming and J lost 6 bases; unmatched junction nucleotides: 3. Germline V gene sequence: CDR1 KGHSH, CDR2 LQKENI. CDR3 residues: CASSPPGDRAQPQHF. Written as DNA, the CDR3 is TGTGCCAGCTCACCACCGGGGGACAGGGCTCAGCCCCAGCATTTT.

J is TRBJ1-2 and V is TRBV4-1, with TRBD1 identical over 7 bases. With V trimmed by 3 bases and J by 5 bases, 9 bases remained unmatched. Germline values: CDR1 MGHRA, CDR2 YSYEKL. The CDR3 is made up of 15 amino acids. CDR3 protein: CASSQRQGVQYGYTF. The CDR3 coding sequence is TGCGCCAGCAGCCAGAGACAGGGTGTTCAGTATGGCTACACCTTC.

The chain couples TRBV18 to TRBJ2-2; TRBD2 agrees at 9 bases. The CDR3 runs to 16 residues. Germline V gene sequence: CDR1 KGHSH, CDR2 LQKENI. V shed 0 bases and J 4 bases; nucleotides not matched to a gene: 3. This CDR3 reads CASSPPASGATGELFF. The CDR3 coding sequence is TGTGCCAGCTCACCACCGGCTAGCGGGGCCACCGGGGAGCTGTTTTTT.

The V gene is TRBV5-6, the J gene TRBJ2-7; no firm D call. Trimming left V 5 bases short and J 2 bases short, with 5 bases between. From germline, CDR1 is SGHDT and CDR2 YYEEEE. This CDR3 is 11 amino acids long. CDR3 protein: CASSRAYEQYF. For the CDR3, the DNA is TGTGCCAGCAGTCGGGCCTACGAGCAGTACTTC.

The chain uses TRBV5-5 and TRBJ2-5; a possible D gene is TRBD2 (5 bases). The CDR3 consists of 12 residues. CDR1 SGHKS and CDR2 YYEKEE come from the germline V gene (reference sequence). V lost 1 base and J lost 5, with 6 bases in between. CDR3: CASSLSGETQYF. The CDR3 region has the DNA TGTGCCAGCAGCTTGTCGGGGGAGACCCAGTACTTC.

The chain is built from TRBV27 and TRBJ2-6, with D possibly being TRBD2 (5 bases). Between the trimmed V and J ends, which lost 0 bases and 3 bases, there was a span of 15 bases. The CDR3 length is 18 residues. Germline lookup yields CDR1 MNHEY and CDR2 SMNVEV (reference sequence). CDR3 residues: CASSLSALRAGGANVLTF. CDR3 nucleotide sequence: TGTGCCAGCAGTTTATCGGCTCTCCGGGCGGGTGGGGCCAACGTCCTGACTTTC.

CDR3 protein: CASSTSFERLAGVNHYNEQFF. The CDR3 nucleotides are TGTGCCAGCAGCACTAGTTTCGAAAGACTAGCGGGGGTCAATCACTACAATGAGCAGTTCTTC. This rearrangement joins TRBV21-1 to TRBJ2-1; the DNA was not used to check the table's D call, TRBD2. TRBV21-1 corresponds to a pseudogene. The CDR3 is 21 amino acids.

This clone was seen a handful of times. The J gene is TRBJ1-6, the V gene TRBV2; tentative D call: TRBD1 (5 bases). Germline V CDR1 and CDR2: SNHLY, FYNNEI. The V and J ends lost 6 bases and 5 bases respectively, with 5 bases between them. CDR3 length equals 12 residues. CDR3 in amino acids: CASRGDNSPLHF. The CDR3 DNA is TGTGCCAGCAGAGGGGATAATTCACCCCTCCACTTT.

This chain links TRBV27 with TRBJ1-2, with 10 bases fitting TRBD1. Per germline, CDR1 MNHEY and CDR2 SMNVEV (reference sequence). The CDR3 is made up of 17 amino acids. J lost 2 bases, V lost 4 bases, and 10 bases had no gene match. The CDR3 DNA reads as TGTGCCAGCAGTTCTGCGACAGGGGGCCGGGGGAACTATGGCTACACCTTC. Translating it yields CASSSATGGRGNYGYTF.

V and J are TRBV10-2 and TRBJ1-3; perhaps TRBD1 as D (6 bases). The CDR3 length is 14 residues. Germline V gene data show CDR1 as WSHSY and CDR2 as SAAADI. V gave up 6 bases and J gave up 0 bases, with 9 bases separating them. The DNA for the CDR3 is TGCGCCAGCAGACAGGGAGCCTCTGGAAACACCATATATTTT. Translation: CASRQGASGNTIYF.

The V gene is TRBV3-1 (or the pseudogene TRBV3-2), the J gene TRBJ1-3, with a possible D match to TRBD1 (5 bases). V lost 3 bases, J lost 0 bases, and 12 bases lay in between. The length of the CDR3 is 16 residues. Germline loops: CDR1 LGHDT, CDR2 YNNKEL (reference sequence). The CDR3 coding sequence is TGTGCCAGCAGCCAGGGACTACAGGACTCTGGAAACACCATATATTTT. It is translated as CASSQGLQDSGNTIYF.

This clone was found once. The rearrangement joins TRBV6-5 to TRBJ1-2; 7 bases match TRBD1. This CDR3 is built from 14 residues. Trimming cost V 7 bases and J 6 bases; bases outside gene matches: 11. Germline V gene lookup returns CDR1 MNHEY and CDR2 SVGAGI. The CDR3 is CASKLNRGGDGYTF. The DNA for the CDR3 is TGTGCCAGCAAATTAAACAGGGGAGGAGATGGCTACACCTTC.

The chain couples TRBV5-4 to TRBJ2-7; possible D gene TRBD1, 6 bases. V was shortened by 4 bases and J by 0 bases, with 14 bases between the two germline ends. The length of the CDR3 is 15 residues. CDR1 is SGHNT and CDR2 is YYREEE in the germline V gene (reference sequence). The CDR3 bases are TGTGCCAGCAGCCCGAAACAGGGAAGCTCCTACGAGCAGTACTTC. The encoded protein is CASSPKQGSSYEQYF.

The chain recombines TRBV12-5 with TRBJ2-5; 10 positions match TRBD1. The V and J ends lost 7 bases and 5 bases, in that order; junction bases with no gene match: 7. The germline CDR1 and CDR2 sequences are LGHNT and FRNRAP. The CDR3 consists of 14 residues. This chain's CDR3 is CASALTGGRETQYF. The CDR3 bases are TGTGCTAGTGCCCTGACAGGGGGCAGGGAGACCCAGTACTTC.

This rearrangement joins TRBV7-3 to TRBJ2-7; TRBD1 matches 10 bases. The ends lost 5 bases at V and 6 bases at J; junction bases unmatched: 4. Germline assignment: CDR1 SGHTA and CDR2 FQGTGA. The CDR3 contains 13 residues. In DNA form, the CDR3 reads TGTGCCAGCAGCACGGACAGGGGGAGCGAGCAGTACTTC. Residues: CASSTDRGSEQYF.

The CDR3 loop is CASSRQGAVTGELFF. DNA of the CDR3: TGTGCCAGCAGTCGACAGGGGGCGGTCACCGGGGAGCTGTTTTTT. This chain connects TRBV2 to TRBJ2-2; 10 bases map to TRBD1. Germline CDR1 is SNHLY and CDR2 is FYNNEI. V was clipped by 5 bases and J by 4 bases; unmatched bases: 4. The CDR3 spans 15 residues.

In this sample, this clone turned up once. V usage is TRBV18 and J usage is TRBJ2-5, with D perhaps TRBD1 (5 bases). The CDR3 consists of 15 residues. Trimming removed 5 bases from V and 1 base from J, with 14 bases in between. Germline V CDR1 and CDR2: KGHSH, LQKENI. CDR3 sequence: CASSKGQAPQETQYF. CDR3 DNA: TGTGCCAGCTCAAAAGGACAAGCCCCCCAAGAGACCCAGTACTTC.

The V and J genes are TRBV6-5 and TRBJ1-1; TRBD1 aligns across 11 bases. CDR1 and CDR2 (germline): MNHEY, SVGAGI. The trim removed 7 bases at V and 4 bases at J, leaving 8 bases unmatched. CDR3 size: 15 residues. The CDR3 DNA reads as TGTGCCAGCATCAGGGACAGGGGGTCGGGCACTGAAGCTTTCTTT. This codes for CASIRDRGSGTEAFF.